A single sample gave rise to the 23 T cell receptor beta chains below, sequenced in a study of blood T cell repertoires in COVID-19. Some clones are missing from TCRdb's copy, which holds only in-frame ones; the method was immunoSEQ multiplex PCR. The sample holds a few hundred thousand clones, 75% to 90% seen once. The sequencing sample was made of peripheral blood. The receptors were sampled from a woman aged 40 to 49 who had recovered from COVID-19.

CDR3 sequence (DNA): TGTGCCAGTAGAGAGTCTAGCGGGGTCTACAATGAGCAGTTCTTC. Amino acid sequence: CASRESSGVYNEQFF. This rearrangement joins TRBV19 to TRBJ2-1; 9 nucleotides align to TRBD2. This CDR3 has 15 residues. CDR1 and CDR2 (germline): LNHDA, SQIVND (reference sequence). The V and J ends lost 6 bases and 3 bases, in that order; junction bases with no gene match: 6.

The V gene is TRBV4-1, the J gene TRBJ2-1, with TRBD2 matching 8 bases. From germline, CDR1 is MGHRA and CDR2 YSYEKL. Trimming took 1 base from V and 1 from J; bases not matched to a gene: 6. This CDR3 spans 17 amino acids. CDR3 coding DNA: TGCGCCAGCAGCCAAGTCCCCGGGGGGGGGTCCTACAATGAGCAGTTCTTC. This translates into CASSQVPGGGSYNEQFF.

The sample holds one count of this clone. The chain joins TRBV2 to TRBJ2-7; 7 nucleotides align to TRBD2. The V gene end was trimmed by 5 bases and the J gene end by 0 bases; junction bases not matched to a gene: 10. Germline V gene sequence: CDR1 SNHLY, CDR2 FYNNEI. The CDR3 has 16 residues. The CDR3 sequence: CASSTTSVGTSYEQYF. CDR3 nucleotide sequence: TGTGCCAGCAGTACCACTAGCGTGGGGACCTCCTACGAGCAGTACTTC.

The CDR3 spells CASSRRRTSGVQETQYF. The CDR3 DNA is TGTGCCAGCAGCCGACGACGGACTAGCGGAGTACAAGAGACCCAGTACTTC. The V and J genes are TRBV6-6 and TRBJ2-5, with 10 bases fitting TRBD2. The V gene end was trimmed by 6 bases and the J gene end by 2 bases; junction bases not matched to a gene: 12. This CDR3 has 17 amino acids. Germline CDR1 is MNHNY and CDR2 is SVGAGI (reference sequence).

This chain links TRBV9 with TRBJ1-1, with D uncertain. CDR3 size: 13 residues. The germline V and J ends were trimmed by 3 bases and 2 bases, with 8 bases remaining between them. CDR1 SGDLS and CDR2 YYNGEE come from the germline V gene. CDR3 sequence (DNA): TGTGCCAGCAGCGCCTTTGGCAACACTGAAGCTTTCTTT. It translates to CASSAFGNTEAFF.

The rearrangement links TRBV7-9 to TRBJ2-1; 11 positions match TRBD2. The CDR3 consists of 15 residues. V trimming: 6 bases; J trimming: 4 bases; junction bases outside the gene matches: 5. Germline lookup yields CDR1 SEHNR and CDR2 FQNEAQ (reference sequence). CDR3 sequence: CASRATSGAYNEQFF. CDR3 DNA sequence: TGTGCCAGCAGGGCGACTAGCGGGGCATACAATGAGCAGTTCTTC.

The V and J genes are TRBV10-3 and TRBJ1-1; tentative D call: TRBD1 (5 bases). The germline V and J ends were trimmed by 2 bases and 4 bases, with 17 bases remaining between them. CDR3 length: 16 amino acids. Germline loops: CDR1 ENHRY, CDR2 SYGVKD. The CDR3 is CAISEPPGSGGTEAFF. The CDR3, as DNA: TGTGCCATCAGTGAGCCACCCGGGTCCGGGGGCACTGAAGCTTTCTTT.

CDR3 protein: CATGEGAYNEQFF. The CDR3, as DNA: TGTGCCACGGGTGAGGGAGCATACAATGAGCAGTTCTTC. The chain joins TRBV11-2 to TRBJ2-1; D perhaps matches TRBD2 (5 bases). The CDR3 spans 13 residues. Per germline, CDR1 SGHAT and CDR2 FQNNGV. V lost 10 bases to trimming and J lost 4 bases, with 14 bases between them.

The rearrangement uses TRBV7-2 and TRBJ2-7, with 10 bases aligning to TRBD2. The CDR3 runs to 16 residues. Germline trimming cut 1 base from V and 2 bases from J; bases unmatched to any gene: 5. The germline CDR1 and CDR2 sequences are SGHTA and FQGNSA. The CDR3 bases are TGTGCCAGCAGCTTAGGGCTAGCGGGAGAGCCCTACGAGCAGTACTTC. This sequence encodes CASSLGLAGEPYEQYF.

The rearrangement uses TRBV7-9 and TRBJ2-6, with a weak D call TRBD2 (6 bases). This CDR3 spans 17 amino acids. Germline loops: CDR1 SEHNR, CDR2 FQNEAQ (reference sequence). The V end lost 1 base, the J end lost 4 bases, and 14 bases lay between the germline ends. The CDR3 protein is CASSLGRGGPGANVLTF. The CDR3 nucleotides are TGTGCCAGCAGCTTAGGGAGGGGAGGTCCCGGGGCCAACGTCCTGACTTTC.

V usage is TRBV7-9 and J usage is TRBJ2-3, with 9 nucleotides matching TRBD2. Germline loops: CDR1 SEHNR, CDR2 FQNEAQ (reference sequence). Losses at the gene ends were 4 bases for V and 5 bases for J; bases not matched to a gene: 19. The CDR3 contains 19 residues. CDR3 sequence: CASSSRRIGLARGVDTQYF. CDR3 DNA sequence: TGTGCCAGCAGCTCACGCCGAATAGGACTAGCGCGAGGAGTAGATACGCAGTATTTT.

V and J are TRBV3-1 (or the pseudogene TRBV3-2) and TRBJ2-5; TRBD2 matches at 7 bases. The CDR3 runs to 15 residues. Germline V gives CDR1 LGHDT, CDR2 YNNKEL (reference sequence). V gave up 1 base and J gave up 0 bases; unmatched junction bases: 2. The CDR3 DNA sequence: TGTGCCAGCAGCCAAGGCGGGGGAGACCAAGAGACCCAGTACTTC. It yields the protein CASSQGGGDQETQYF.

This rearrangement joins TRBV7-9 to TRBJ1-3, with D unclear. The CDR3 has 17 residues. Looked up from germline, CDR1 is SEHNR and CDR2 is FQNEAQ (reference sequence). Trimming shortened V by 4 bases and J by 0 bases, and 16 bases separated the two germline ends. The CDR3 protein is CASSSLLEGGSGNTIYF. CDR3 DNA sequence: TGTGCCAGCAGCTCCCTTTTGGAGGGAGGCTCTGGAAACACCATATATTTT.

The CDR3 DNA reads TGTGCCAGCAGTTTATTGGGACTAGCGGGAGTTAGGGAGCAGTTCTTC. As protein: CASSLLGLAGVREQFF. The gene calls are TRBV27 and TRBJ2-1; 14 bases are shared with TRBD2. CDR1 and CDR2 (germline): MNHEY, SMNVEV (reference sequence). The CDR3 length is 16 residues. V lost 1 base to trimming and J lost 10 bases; unmatched junction nucleotides: 6.

The gene calls are TRBV5-1 and TRBJ1-1; D may be TRBD1 (5 bases). Trimming removed 5 bases from V and 4 bases from J, with 9 bases in between. The CDR3 totals 12 residues. The germline CDR1 and CDR2 sequences are SGHRS and YFSETQ. The CDR3 is CASSADSTEAFF. The CDR3 bases are TGCGCCAGCAGTGCAGACAGCACTGAAGCTTTCTTT.

This clone was recorded once. V gene TRBV13 combines with J gene TRBJ2-7; 11 bases are a match to TRBD2. Germline CDR1 reads PRHDT; CDR2 reads FYEKMQ (reference sequence). The CDR3 loop spans 16 amino acids. The V segment lost 5 bases and the J segment 0 bases; nucleotides outside the gene matches: 6. The CDR3 sequence is CASSQEGLAVSYEQYF. CDR3 in DNA: TGTGCCAGCAGCCAGGAGGGACTAGCGGTCTCCTACGAGCAGTACTTC.

The chain uses TRBV5-6 and TRBJ1-5, with D perhaps matching TRBD1 (6 bases). In germline, CDR1 is SGHDT, CDR2 YYEEEE. V was shortened by 1 base and J by 6 bases, with 14 bases between the two germline ends. This CDR3 comprises 15 residues. CDR3 amino acids: CASSLSGGAGQPQHF. The DNA for the CDR3 is TGTGCCAGCAGCTTGAGCGGGGGCGCAGGTCAGCCCCAGCATTTT.

As to this clone: Other DNA sequences of this sample code for an identical CDR3. The chain combines TRBV27 with TRBJ1-5, with TRBD1 identical over 8 bases. Germline assignment: CDR1 MNHEY and CDR2 SMNVEV (reference sequence). V shed 4 bases, J shed 4 bases, and the junction held 0 bases outside the gene matches. This CDR3 has 13 residues. In DNA, the CDR3 is TGTGCCAGCAGTTGGACAGGGAATCAGCCCCAGCATTTT. This encodes CASSWTGNQPQHF.

This sequence joins TRBV28 and TRBJ2-3; 9 bases align to TRBD2. This CDR3 comprises 19 residues. J gave up 0 bases and V 1 base, and 11 bases lay outside the gene matches. Germline loops: CDR1 MDHEN, CDR2 SYDVKM. CDR3 coding DNA: TGTGCCAGCAGTTTATCGAGCCTAGCGGGAATGGTCAGCACAGATACGCAGTATTTT. Translating gives CASSLSSLAGMVSTDTQYF.

This sequence joins TRBV7-2 and TRBJ2-3; a weak D match, TRBD2 (6 bases). The CDR3 is 14 residues long. The V end lost 5 bases, the J end lost 8 bases, and 17 bases lay between the germline ends. Germline assignment: CDR1 SGHTA and CDR2 FQGNSA. The CDR3 loop reads CASSRDSLVGTQYF. In DNA, the CDR3 is TGTGCCAGCAGCCGGGACTCCCTCGTAGGTACGCAGTATTTT.

In this sample, this clone turned up once. The genes are TRBV10-3 and TRBJ2-7, with D maybe TRBD2 (7 bases). CDR3 length: 16 residues. V was shortened by 3 bases and J by 5 bases, with 20 bases between the two germline ends. The V gene's germline CDR1 is ENHRY and CDR2 SYGVKD. CDR3 protein: CAISESGGGGLNEQYF. CDR3 nucleotide sequence: TGTGCCATCAGTGAATCAGGAGGGGGGGGACTGAACGAGCAGTACTTC.

The sample holds a few counts of this clone. This chain uses TRBV2 with TRBJ2-3, with TRBD2 matching 11 bases. From germline, CDR1 is SNHLY and CDR2 FYNNEI. V trimming: 6 bases; J trimming: 0 bases; junction bases outside the gene matches: 5. This CDR3 has 16 residues. CDR3 region: CASRKGTSGSTDTQYF. The CDR3 DNA reads as TGTGCCAGCAGGAAGGGGACTAGCGGTAGCACAGATACGCAGTATTTT.

This chain links TRBV19 with TRBJ2-7, with 8 bases matching TRBD2. Germline V gives CDR1 LNHDA, CDR2 SQIVND (reference sequence). Losses at the gene ends were 3 bases for V and 6 bases for J; bases not matched to a gene: 7. The CDR3 loop spans 14 amino acids. The CDR3 DNA reads as TGTGCCAGTAGTATTCCGGGAGGGCCGGTCGAGCAGTACTTC. It is translated as CASSIPGGPVEQYF.